The source of this TCR beta chain is a study of T cell responses to AZD1222 COVID-19 vaccine. Overall study: Analysis merged second doses at about 4 or about 12 weeks. Study observations and caveats: Unmutated variant regions reportedly attract nearly half of all spike-specific TCRs. Repertoires were collected only later (after the peak T cell response had occurred).

Germline trimming cut 5 bases from V and 4 bases from J; bases unmatched to any gene: 14. CDR3 length equals 16 residues. Germline CDR1 reads MGHRA; CDR2 reads YSYEKL. Comment on this clone: The antigen remains undetermined.

Profiling relied on immunoSEQ multiplex PCR, and the TCRdb table lists in-frame clones only, not all of them. The table lists 170,000 or so clones, approximately 90% of them singletons. The receptor was isolated from an adult in good health. V gene TRBV4-1 combines with J gene TRBJ2-7; the match to TRBD1 covers 7 bases. This sample comprised peripheral blood, obtained on day 0 of AZD1222 vaccination. The CDR3 is CASSSLIDRVGYEQYF. The CDR3 DNA follows: TGCGCCAGCAGCTCCCTTATCGACAGGGTCGGGTACGAGCAGTACTTC.